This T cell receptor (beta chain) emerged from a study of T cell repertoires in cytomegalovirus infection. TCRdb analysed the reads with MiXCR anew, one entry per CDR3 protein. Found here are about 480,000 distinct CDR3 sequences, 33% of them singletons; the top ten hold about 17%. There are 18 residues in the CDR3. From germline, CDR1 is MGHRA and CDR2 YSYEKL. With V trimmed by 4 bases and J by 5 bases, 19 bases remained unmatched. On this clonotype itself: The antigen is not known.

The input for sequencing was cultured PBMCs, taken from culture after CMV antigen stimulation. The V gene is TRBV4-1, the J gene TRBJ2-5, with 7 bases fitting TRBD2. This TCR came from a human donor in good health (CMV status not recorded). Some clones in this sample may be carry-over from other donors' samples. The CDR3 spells CASSPTILVAGARETQYF. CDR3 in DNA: TGCGCCAGCAGCCCCACGATCCTCGTGGCGGGAGCCCGCGAGACCCAGTACTTC.